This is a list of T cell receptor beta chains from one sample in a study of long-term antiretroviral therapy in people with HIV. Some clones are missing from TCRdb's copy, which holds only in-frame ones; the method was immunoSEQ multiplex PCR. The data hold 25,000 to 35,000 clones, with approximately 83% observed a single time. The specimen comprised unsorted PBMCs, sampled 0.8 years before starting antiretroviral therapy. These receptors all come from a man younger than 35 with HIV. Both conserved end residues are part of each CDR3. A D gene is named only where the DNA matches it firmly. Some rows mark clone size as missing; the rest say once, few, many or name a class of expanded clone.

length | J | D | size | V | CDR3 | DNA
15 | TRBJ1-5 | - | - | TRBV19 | CASSIDRVPHQPQHF | TGTGCCAGTAGTATAGACAGGGTCCCGCATCAGCCCCAGCATTTT
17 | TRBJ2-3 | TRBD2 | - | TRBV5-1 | CASSVGQRDRFPDTQYF | TGCGCCAGCAGCGTTGGGCAGCGGGATAGGTTCCCAGATACGCAGTATTTT
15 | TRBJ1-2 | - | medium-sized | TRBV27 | CASSLSVRTPYGYTF | TGTGCCAGCAGTTTATCGGTCAGGACACCTTATGGCTACACCTTC
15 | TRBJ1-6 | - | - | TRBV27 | CASSLLGSYNSPLHF | TGTGCCAGCAGTCTCTTGGGATCCTATAATTCACCCCTCCACTTT
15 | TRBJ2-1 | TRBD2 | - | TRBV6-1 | CASMPGLAVNNEQFF | TGTGCCAGCATGCCGGGACTAGCGGTAAACAATGAGCAGTTCTTC
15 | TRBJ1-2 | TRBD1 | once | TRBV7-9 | CASSPRGGQNYGYTF | TGTGCCAGCAGCCCACGGGGGGGACAGAACTATGGCTACACCTTC
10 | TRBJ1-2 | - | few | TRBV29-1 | CSVESVGYTF | TGCAGCGTTGAGTCGGTTGGCTACACCTTC
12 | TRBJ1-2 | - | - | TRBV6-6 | CASRDRYYGYTF | TGTGCCAGTCGGGACCGCTACTATGGCTACACCTTC
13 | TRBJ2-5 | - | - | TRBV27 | CASRRLFQETQYF | TGTGCCAGCAGACGGCTTTTCCAAGAGACCCAGTACTTC
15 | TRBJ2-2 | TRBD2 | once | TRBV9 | CQKVGGGADTGELFF | TGTCAAAAAGTGGGCGGGGGGGCCGACACCGGGGAGCTGTTTTTT
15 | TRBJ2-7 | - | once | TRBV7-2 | CASSLAGDSRHEQYF | TGTGCCAGCAGCTTAGCGGGGGACTCCAGACACGAGCAGTACTTC
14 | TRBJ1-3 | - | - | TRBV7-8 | CASSLGISGNTIYF | TGTGCCAGCAGCCTTGGGATCTCGGGAAACACCATATATTTT
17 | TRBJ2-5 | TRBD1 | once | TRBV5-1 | CASSLYRQGTGEETQYF | TGCGCCAGCAGCTTGTATAGGCAGGGCACAGGGGAAGAGACCCAGTACTTC
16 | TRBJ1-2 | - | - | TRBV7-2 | CASSLGVGWVVYGYTF | TGTGCCAGCAGCTTAGGCGTAGGGTGGGTTGTCTATGGCTACACCTTC
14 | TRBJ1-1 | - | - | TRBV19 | CASKWGAENTEAFF | TGTGCCAGTAAGTGGGGGGCAGAGAACACTGAAGCTTTCTTT
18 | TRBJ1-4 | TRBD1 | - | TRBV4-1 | CASSQGRGGGTGHEKLFF | TGCGCCAGCAGCCAAGGAAGGGGTGGGGGGACAGGGCATGAAAAACTGTTTTTT
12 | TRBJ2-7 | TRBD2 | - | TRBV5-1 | CASRGGSYEQYF | TGCGCCAGCAGGGGCGGGAGCTACGAGCAGTACTTC
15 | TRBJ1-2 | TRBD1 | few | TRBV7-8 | CASSLGTGGNYGYTF | TGTGCCAGCAGCTTAGGGACAGGGGGAAACTATGGCTACACCTTC
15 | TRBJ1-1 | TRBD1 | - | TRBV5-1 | CASIPTGEDGAEAFF | TGCGCCAGCATCCCAACAGGGGAAGATGGCGCTGAAGCTTTCTTT
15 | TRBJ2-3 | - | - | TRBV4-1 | CASSQDQGSTDTQYF | TGCGCCAGCAGCCAAGATCAGGGAAGCACAGATACGCAGTATTTT
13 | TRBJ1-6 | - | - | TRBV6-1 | CASTPKRNSPLHF | TGTGCCAGCACCCCCAAGCGAAATTCACCCCTCCACTTT
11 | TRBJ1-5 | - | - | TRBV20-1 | CSAGNNQPQHF | TGCAGTGCAGGGAATAATCAGCCCCAGCATTTT
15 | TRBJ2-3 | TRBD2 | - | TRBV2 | CASSPGGGDTDTQYF | TGTGCCAGCAGCCCGGGGGGGGGCGACACAGATACGCAGTATTTT
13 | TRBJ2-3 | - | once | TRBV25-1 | CASRGNPTDTQYF | TGTGCCAGCAGGGGGAATCCCACAGATACGCAGTATTTT
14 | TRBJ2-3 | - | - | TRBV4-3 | CASSSYLDPDTQYF | TGCGCCAGCAGCTCCTACCTGGACCCAGATACGCAGTATTTT
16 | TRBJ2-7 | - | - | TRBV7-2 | CASSLAENTGFYEQYF | TGTGCCAGCAGCTTAGCTGAAAACACTGGTTTCTACGAGCAGTACTTC
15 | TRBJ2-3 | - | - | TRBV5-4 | CASSPSGQNQDTQYF | TGTGCCAGCAGCCCCTCCGGACAGAACCAAGATACGCAGTATTTT
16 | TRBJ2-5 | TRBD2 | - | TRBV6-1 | CASSERLAGTQETQYF | TGTGCCAGCAGTGAACGCCTAGCGGGGACTCAAGAGACCCAGTACTTC
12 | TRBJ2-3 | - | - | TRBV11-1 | CASSLATDTQYF | TGTGCCAGCAGCTTAGCCACAGATACGCAGTATTTT
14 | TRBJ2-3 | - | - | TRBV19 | CASSKQSSTDTQYF | TGTGCCAGTAGTAAACAGTCTAGCACAGATACGCAGTATTTT
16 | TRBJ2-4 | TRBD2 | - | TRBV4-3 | CASSQGVAGGKNIQYF | TGCGCCAGCAGCCAAGGAGTAGCGGGGGGGAAAAACATTCAGTACTTC
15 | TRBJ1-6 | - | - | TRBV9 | CASSARTDFNSPLHF | TGTGCCAGCAGCGCCCGGACCGACTTTAATTCACCCCTCCACTTT
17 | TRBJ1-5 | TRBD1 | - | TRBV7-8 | CASSVRTGPSIHQPQHF | TGTGCCAGCAGCGTCCGGACAGGGCCAAGCATTCATCAGCCCCAGCATTTT
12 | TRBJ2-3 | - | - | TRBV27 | CASSFAPDTQYF | TGTGCCAGCAGTTTCGCTCCCGATACGCAGTATTTT
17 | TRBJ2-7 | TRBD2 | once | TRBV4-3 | CASSQHPLAGGPHEQYF | TGCGCCAGCAGCCAACATCCTCTAGCGGGAGGGCCCCACGAGCAGTACTTC
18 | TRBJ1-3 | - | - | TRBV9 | CASSVADGGGFSGNTIYF | TGTGCCAGCAGCGTAGCGGACGGGGGGGGTTTCTCTGGAAACACCATATATTTT
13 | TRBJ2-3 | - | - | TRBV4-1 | CASSPQSTDTQYF | TGCGCCAGCAGCCCCCAAAGCACAGATACGCAGTATTTT
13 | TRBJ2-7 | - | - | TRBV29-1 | CSVVGRLTYEQYF | TGCAGCGTTGTAGGTCGGTTAACCTACGAGCAGTACTTC
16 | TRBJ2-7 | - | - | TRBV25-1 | CASSDLTGSGTYEQYF | TGTGCCAGCAGTGATTTAACAGGGTCTGGAACCTACGAGCAGTACTTC
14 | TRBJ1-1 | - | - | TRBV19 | CASSILEANTEAFF | TGTGCCAGTAGTATCTTGGAGGCGAACACTGAAGCTTTCTTT
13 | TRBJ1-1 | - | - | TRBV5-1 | CASSLQGLAEAFF | TGCGCCAGCAGCTTACAGGGACTCGCTGAAGCTTTCTTT
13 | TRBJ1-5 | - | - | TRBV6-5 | CASCRSPDQPQHF | TGTGCCAGCTGCCGGTCGCCCGACCAGCCCCAGCATTTT